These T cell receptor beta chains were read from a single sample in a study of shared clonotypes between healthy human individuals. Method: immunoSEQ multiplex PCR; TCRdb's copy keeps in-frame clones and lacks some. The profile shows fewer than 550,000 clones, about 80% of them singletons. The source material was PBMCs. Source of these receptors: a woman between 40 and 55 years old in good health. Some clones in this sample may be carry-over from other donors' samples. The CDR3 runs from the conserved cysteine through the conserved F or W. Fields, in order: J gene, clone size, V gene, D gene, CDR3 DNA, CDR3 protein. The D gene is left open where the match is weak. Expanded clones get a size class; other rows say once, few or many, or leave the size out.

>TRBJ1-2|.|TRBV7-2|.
TGTGCCAGCAGCTCCTCGCGAGGGGGTCTGGGCTACACCTTC
CASSSSRGGLGYTF
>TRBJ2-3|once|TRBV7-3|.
TGTGCCAGCAGCTTACAGCGAGTCCAGGATACGCAGTATTTT
CASSLQRVQDTQYF
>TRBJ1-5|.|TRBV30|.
TGTGCCTGGAGTGTCGGACTATGGGATCAGCCCCAGCATTTT
CAWSVGLWDQPQHF
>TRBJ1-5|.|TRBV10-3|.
TGTGCCGTCGGGGACTCCCTTGGCCAGTCCCAGCATTTT
CAVGDSLGQSQHF
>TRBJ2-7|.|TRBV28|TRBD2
TGTGCCAGCAGTTTCGGGGGGTGGAGGACTAGCGGGAGCCAACCACTCTCCTACGAGCAGTACTTC
CASSFGGWRTSGSQPLSYEQYF
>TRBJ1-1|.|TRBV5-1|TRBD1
TGCGCCAGCAGCGTAGGACAGGGGAACACTGAAGCTTTCTTT
CASSVGQGNTEAFF
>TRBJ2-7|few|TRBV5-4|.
TGTGCCAGCAGCCCAAATCCATACGAGCAGTACTTC
CASSPNPYEQYF
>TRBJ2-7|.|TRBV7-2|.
TGTGCCAGCAGCTTGTTCGGCTTCCACGAGCAGTACTTC
CASSLFGFHEQYF
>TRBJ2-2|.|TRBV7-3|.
TGTGCCAGCAGCAAAAAGGGGGATAGCGGACCTTACTTGACCGGGGAGCTGTTTTTT
CASSKKGDSGPYLTGELFF
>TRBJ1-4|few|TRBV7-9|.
TGTGCCAGCAGCTTAAATCGTGGGGGGGAAAAACTGTTTTTT
CASSLNRGGEKLFF
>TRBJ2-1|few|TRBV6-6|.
TGTGCCAGCAGTTACGGAGGCTCACAGTTCTTC
CASSYGGSQFF
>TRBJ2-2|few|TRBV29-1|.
TGCAGCGGCAACAGGGGGGGGACCGGGGAGCTGTTTTTT
CSGNRGGTGELFF
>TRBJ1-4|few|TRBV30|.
TGTGCCTGGCTACCCCGAGGTTGGGGGGAAAAACTGTTTTTT
CAWLPRGWGEKLFF
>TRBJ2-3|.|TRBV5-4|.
TGTGCCAGCAGCTTAGGGAGTATGGCAGATACGCAGTATTTT
CASSLGSMADTQYF
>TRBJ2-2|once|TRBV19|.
TGTGCCAGTAGTAAAGTGGGGGCCGGGGAGCTGTTTTTT
CASSKVGAGELFF
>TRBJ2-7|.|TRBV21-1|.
TGTGCCAGCAGCATAGGCTACGAGCAGTACTTC
CASSIGYEQYF
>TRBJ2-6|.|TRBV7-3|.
TGTGCCAGCAGCTTCGGGGGCACTGGGGCCAACGTCCTGACTTTC
CASSFGGTGANVLTF
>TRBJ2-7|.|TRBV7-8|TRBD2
TGTGCCAGCAGACCCCAGGCCGGGACTAGCGGGAGGAAAGGCTCCTACGAGCAGTACTTC
CASRPQAGTSGRKGSYEQYF
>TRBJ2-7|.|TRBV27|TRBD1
TGTGCCAGCAGATCGGGACAGGGTTCCTACGAGCAGTACTTC
CASRSGQGSYEQYF
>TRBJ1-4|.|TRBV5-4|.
TGTGCCAGCACCCGGGGCCTTTTAGATGAAAAACTGTTTTTT
CASTRGLLDEKLFF
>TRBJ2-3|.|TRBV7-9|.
TGTGCCAGCAAAGACTGGGGAGCAGATACGCAGTATTTT
CASKDWGADTQYF
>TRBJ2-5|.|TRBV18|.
TGTGCCAGCTCACCACCGTCCTTAGAGACCCAGTACTTC
CASSPPSLETQYF
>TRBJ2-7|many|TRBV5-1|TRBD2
TGCGCCAGCAGCTTAAGCGGGAGGATTAACGAGCAGTACTTC
CASSLSGRINEQYF
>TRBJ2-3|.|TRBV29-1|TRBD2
TGCAGCGTCGCGAGGACTAGCGGGAGAACGTCTGGCACAGATACGCAGTATTTT
CSVARTSGRTSGTDTQYF
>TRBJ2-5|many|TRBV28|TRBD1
TGTGCCAGCAGTTTGCCAGGGACAGGGGAAGAGACCCAGTACTTC
CASSLPGTGEETQYF
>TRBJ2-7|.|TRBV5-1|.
TGCGCCAGCAGCTTGGTTTCTACCTCCTACGAGCAGTACTTC
CASSLVSTSYEQYF
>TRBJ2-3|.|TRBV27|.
TGTGCCAGCAGTTTAAAGCGCGCCACAGATACGCAGTATTTT
CASSLKRATDTQYF
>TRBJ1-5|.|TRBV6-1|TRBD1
TGTGCCAGCAGTGACAGGACAGGGGACGGGCCCCAGCATTTT
CASSDRTGDGPQHF
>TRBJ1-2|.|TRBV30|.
TGTGCCTGCCTCGGGACAACTTATGGCTACACCTTC
CACLGTTYGYTF
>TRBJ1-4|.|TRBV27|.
TGTGCCAGCAGTTTAGGAGGGTATAATGAAAAACTGTTTTTT
CASSLGGYNEKLFF
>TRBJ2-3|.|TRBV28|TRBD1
TGTGCCAGCAGTACCCACGGGACAGGGACCATCCCGCAGTATTTT
CASSTHGTGTIPQYF
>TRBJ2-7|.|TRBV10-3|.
TGTGCCACGGCAGGGACTCCCTACGAGCAGTACTTC
CATAGTPYEQYF
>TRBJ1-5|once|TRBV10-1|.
TGCGCCAGCACCGGACACAGTAATCAGCCCCAGCATTTT
CASTGHSNQPQHF
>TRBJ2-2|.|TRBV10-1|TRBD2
TGCGCCAGCAGTGGCCAGACTAGCGGGGAGAACACCGGGGAGCTGTTTTTT
CASSGQTSGENTGELFF
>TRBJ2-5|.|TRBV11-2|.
TGTGCCAGCAACTTAGGGGGGAACAGGGGACACGAGACCCAGTACTTC
CASNLGGNRGHETQYF
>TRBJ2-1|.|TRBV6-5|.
TGTGCCAGCAGTGAATCGGGGGCCCACAATGAGCAGTTCTTC
CASSESGAHNEQFF
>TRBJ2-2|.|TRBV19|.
TGTGCCAGTAGTAGGACCACCCCCACCGGGGAGCTGTTTTTT
CASSRTTPTGELFF
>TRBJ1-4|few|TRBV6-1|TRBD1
TGTGCCAGCAGTGTACAGGGGGCGAATGAAAAACTGTTTTTT
CASSVQGANEKLFF
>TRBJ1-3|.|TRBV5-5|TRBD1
TGTGCCAGCAGCTTGCCGACAGGGCGCTCTGGAAACACCATATATTTT
CASSLPTGRSGNTIYF
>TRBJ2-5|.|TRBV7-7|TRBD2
TGTGCTAGCAGCCCAGGGACAGCGGGAGGGCGCGAGACCCAGTACTTC
CASSPGTAGGRETQYF
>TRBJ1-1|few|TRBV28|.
TGTGCCACCGAGTCAGGGTTTGAAGCTTTCTTT
CATESGFEAFF